This T cell receptor beta chain was identified in a study of T cells in localized non-small cell lung cancer. Notes on the study in general: Heterogeneity remains possible because sequencing was limited to only one tumor region.

A remark on this clone: The antigen is undetermined.

Profiled with immunoSEQ multiplex PCR; TCRdb holds only in-frame clones, not every one. The sample yields more than 25,000 clones, roughly four fifths seen once. This receptor was obtained from a woman aged 40-70 years with stage I lung adenocarcinoma. The sequences come from peripheral blood, collected before any cancer treatment.

CDR3: CASRGAGGAYGYTF. The CDR3 DNA is TGTGCCAGCAGGGGGGCAGGGGGCGCCTATGGCTACACCTTC. The gene calls are TRBV2 and TRBJ1-2, with TRBD1 matching over 8 bases. Germline CDR1 SNHLY, CDR2 FYNNEI. After removal of 6 bases from V and 4 bases from J, the junction contained 7 bases not matched to a gene. This CDR3 has 14 amino acids.